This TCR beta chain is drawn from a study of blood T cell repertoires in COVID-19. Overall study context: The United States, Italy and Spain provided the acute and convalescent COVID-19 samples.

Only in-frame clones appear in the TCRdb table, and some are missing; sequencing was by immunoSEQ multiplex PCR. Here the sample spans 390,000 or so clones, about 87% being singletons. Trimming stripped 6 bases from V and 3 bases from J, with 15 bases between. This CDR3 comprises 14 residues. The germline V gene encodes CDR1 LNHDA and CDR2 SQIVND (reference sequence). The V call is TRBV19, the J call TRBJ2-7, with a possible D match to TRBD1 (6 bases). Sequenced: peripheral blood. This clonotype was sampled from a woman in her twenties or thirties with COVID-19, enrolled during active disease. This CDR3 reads CASSWGPFLYEQYF. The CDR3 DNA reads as TGTGCCAGTAGCTGGGGGCCCTTCCTCTACGAGCAGTACTTC.